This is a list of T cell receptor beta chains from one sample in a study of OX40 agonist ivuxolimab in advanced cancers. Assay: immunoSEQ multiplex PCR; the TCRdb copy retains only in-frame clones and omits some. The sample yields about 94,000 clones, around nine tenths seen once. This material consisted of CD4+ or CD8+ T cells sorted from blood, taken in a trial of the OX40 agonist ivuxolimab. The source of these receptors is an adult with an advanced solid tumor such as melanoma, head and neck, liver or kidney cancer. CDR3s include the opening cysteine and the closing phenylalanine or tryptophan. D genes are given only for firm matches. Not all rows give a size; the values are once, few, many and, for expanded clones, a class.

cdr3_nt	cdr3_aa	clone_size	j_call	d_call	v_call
TGTGCCAGCAGTGAAGAGAGGGGGAAGAATGAGCAGTTCTTC	CASSEERGKNEQFF	-	TRBJ2-1	-	TRBV6-1
TGTGCCAGCAGCCAAGGGGGGTCGAACACTGAAGCTTTCTTT	CASSQGGSNTEAFF	-	TRBJ1-1	-	TRBV7-2
TGCGCCAGCAGCTTGAGGGGCCCTCGGGCAGATACGCAGTATTTT	CASSLRGPRADTQYF	-	TRBJ2-3	-	TRBV5-1
TGTGCCAGCAATCACCTGGGACAGAAGCAGTTCTTC	CASNHLGQKQFF	-	TRBJ2-1	TRBD1	TRBV6-5
TGTGCCAGCAATGGGCAGGGGAACACTGAAGCTTTCTTT	CASNGQGNTEAFF	-	TRBJ1-1	-	TRBV6-5
TGTGCCAGCAGCCCTCACTTGGCAGATACGCAGTATTTT	CASSPHLADTQYF	-	TRBJ2-3	-	TRBV13
TGTGCCAGCAGTCAAGGAGATTCACCCCTCCACTTT	CASSQGDSPLHF	-	TRBJ1-6	-	TRBV6-5
TGTGCCAGTAGGTTGGAGATGGCTACCTATGGCTACACCTTC	CASRLEMATYGYTF	-	TRBJ1-2	-	TRBV19
TGTGCCATCAGGGGGGACAAGGGCCCCAATGAGCAGTTCTTC	CAIRGDKGPNEQFF	-	TRBJ2-1	-	TRBV10-3
TGTGCCAGCAGCTCCTGGACAGGGGGAAGAGGTGAAGCTTTCTTT	CASSSWTGGRGEAFF	few	TRBJ1-1	TRBD1	TRBV7-9
TGCAGCGTTGCCCACCGGAGCACAGATACGCAGTATTTT	CSVAHRSTDTQYF	-	TRBJ2-3	-	TRBV29-1
TGTGCCAGCAGCTCTAGCGGGGGGGACACAGATACGCAGTATTTT	CASSSSGGDTDTQYF	-	TRBJ2-3	TRBD2	TRBV5-4
TGTGCCAGCAGTTCGAGAGGGACTACTAGCACAGATACGCAGTATTTT	CASSSRGTTSTDTQYF	-	TRBJ2-3	TRBD2	TRBV6-5
TGTGCCAGTAGTATCTGGGAGGGAGGTCCTTATCAGCCCCAGCATTTT	CASSIWEGGPYQPQHF	-	TRBJ1-5	-	TRBV19
TGTGCCAGCAGCTTAGGGGCCCCGGCTAGGCAAGAGACCCAGTACTTC	CASSLGAPARQETQYF	-	TRBJ2-5	-	TRBV7-2
TGTGCCAGCAAGGGGGGAAGACTCAATCAGCCCCAGCATTTT	CASKGGRLNQPQHF	-	TRBJ1-5	-	TRBV27
TGTGCCAGCAGCTTAGGTGTCAGCTCTAGCACAGATACGCAGTATTTT	CASSLGVSSSTDTQYF	-	TRBJ2-3	-	TRBV11-1
TGTGCCATCAGTGAGTCTAGGGGAACCACTAGCAATCAGCCCCAGCATTTT	CAISESRGTTSNQPQHF	once	TRBJ1-5	-	TRBV10-3
TGTGCCAGCAGCTTAGCGGGACTAGCGGGGGGTGATTGGAGTACGCAGTATTTT	CASSLAGLAGGDWSTQYF	-	TRBJ2-3	TRBD2	TRBV7-2
TGTGCCAGCAGTCGTACCGGGACAGGGGGCTACGAGCAGTACTTC	CASSRTGTGGYEQYF	-	TRBJ2-7	TRBD1	TRBV6-6
TGTGCCAGCAGCTTAACCAGCTCCTACAATGAGCAGTTCTTC	CASSLTSSYNEQFF	-	TRBJ2-1	-	TRBV7-6
TGTGCCAGCAGCTCAGGACAGGTGAACACCGGGGAGCTGTTTTTT	CASSSGQVNTGELFF	-	TRBJ2-2	TRBD1	TRBV5-8
TGTGCCAGCAGCTCCCCCGTTTTAGATACGCAGTATTTT	CASSSPVLDTQYF	-	TRBJ2-3	-	TRBV7-2
TGTGCCACCAGCAGAGATCGGGAGCTTCCTGGCTACACCTTC	CATSRDRELPGYTF	-	TRBJ1-2	-	TRBV15
TGTGCCAGCGGCGTACAGACAGGGTACACCGGGGAGCTGTTTTTT	CASGVQTGYTGELFF	-	TRBJ2-2	TRBD1	TRBV25-1
TGTGCCAGCTCACCGGGACACAATTCACCCCTCCACTTT	CASSPGHNSPLHF	-	TRBJ1-6	-	TRBV18
TGTGCCAGCATCCCGACAGGCACTAACTATGGCTACACCTTC	CASIPTGTNYGYTF	-	TRBJ1-2	-	TRBV28
TGTGCCAGCAGCCAATCCGGGTCCCTAGCCGATGAGCAGTTCTTC	CASSQSGSLADEQFF	-	TRBJ2-1	-	TRBV5-4
TGTGCCAGCAGGGAAGGACAGGGAACTGGCTACACCTTC	CASREGQGTGYTF	-	TRBJ1-2	TRBD1	TRBV6-6
TGTGCCAGCAGCTTGAATAGACTCCGGGTCACGGGCAATCAGCCCCAGCATTTT	CASSLNRLRVTGNQPQHF	-	TRBJ1-5	-	TRBV5-6
TGTGCCAGCAGCTTTTTGGCTAGCGGGGGCCAGGGCACAGATACGCAGTATTTT	CASSFLASGGQGTDTQYF	-	TRBJ2-3	TRBD2	TRBV5-6
TGTGCCAGCAGCCGAAGACAGGGGGAAGCTCAGCCCCAGCATTTT	CASSRRQGEAQPQHF	-	TRBJ1-5	TRBD1	TRBV7-2
TGTGCCAGCAGCTTAAACTCCTACGAGCAGTACTTC	CASSLNSYEQYF	-	TRBJ2-7	-	TRBV11-3
TGTGCCAGTGGCGGGGGACAGGGCAATGAGCAGTTCTTC	CASGGGQGNEQFF	-	TRBJ2-1	TRBD1	TRBV19
TGTGCCAGCAAGGTGAACACTGAAGCTTTCTTT	CASKVNTEAFF	once	TRBJ1-1	-	TRBV2
TGTGCCAGCAGTTCGGGACAGGTGGACACTGAAGCTTTCTTT	CASSSGQVDTEAFF	-	TRBJ1-1	TRBD1	TRBV6-9
TGTGCCTGGGGACACAGGGGTAGTTCACCCCTCCACTTT	CAWGHRGSSPLHF	-	TRBJ1-6	TRBD1	TRBV30
TGTGCCAGCAGTCCGGGACAGGGCACCTATAATTCACCCCTCCACTTT	CASSPGQGTYNSPLHF	-	TRBJ1-6	TRBD1	TRBV28
TGCGCCAGCAGCTTGGCCAGAGGGGTCACCGGGGAGCTGTTTTTT	CASSLARGVTGELFF	-	TRBJ2-2	-	TRBV5-1
TGTGCCAGCACCAAGGGGGCCGGGGAGCTGTTTTTT	CASTKGAGELFF	-	TRBJ2-2	-	TRBV6-5
TGTGCCAGCAGTGAATCTGGGACAAACTATGGCTACACCTTC	CASSESGTNYGYTF	-	TRBJ1-2	-	TRBV25-1
TGTGCCAGTAGTATAGATCCCCCGGGGGCTTTTTACAATGAGCAGTTCTTC	CASSIDPPGAFYNEQFF	-	TRBJ2-1	-	TRBV19
TGTGCCAGCAGTGTCGATCAGGGTTCCTCCGCTTTCTTT	CASSVDQGSSAFF	once	TRBJ1-1	-	TRBV6-4
TGTGCCAGCAGCTTGGAATGGGGGGTAAGGACCTACGAGCAGTACTTC	CASSLEWGVRTYEQYF	-	TRBJ2-7	-	TRBV5-6
TGTGCCAGCTCACCATTGGCAGGGCCTGCAACTAATGAAAAACTGTTTTTT	CASSPLAGPATNEKLFF	once	TRBJ1-4	-	TRBV18
TGTGCCAGCAGCTTCCCCCAACGCACAGATACGCAGTATTTT	CASSFPQRTDTQYF	-	TRBJ2-3	-	TRBV5-4